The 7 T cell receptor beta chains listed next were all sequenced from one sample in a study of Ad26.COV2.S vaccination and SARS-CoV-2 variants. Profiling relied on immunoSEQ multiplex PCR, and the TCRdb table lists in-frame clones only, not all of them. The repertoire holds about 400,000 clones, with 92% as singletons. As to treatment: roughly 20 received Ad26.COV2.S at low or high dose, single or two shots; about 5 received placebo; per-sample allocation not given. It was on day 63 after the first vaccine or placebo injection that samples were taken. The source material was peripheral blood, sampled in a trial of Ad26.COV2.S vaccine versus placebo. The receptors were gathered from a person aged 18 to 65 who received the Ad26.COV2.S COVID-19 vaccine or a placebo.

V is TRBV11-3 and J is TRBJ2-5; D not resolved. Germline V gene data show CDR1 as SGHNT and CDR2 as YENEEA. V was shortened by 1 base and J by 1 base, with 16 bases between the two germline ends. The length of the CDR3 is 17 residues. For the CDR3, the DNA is TGTGCCAGCAGCTTAGGTCGGGCGACAAACTTCCAAGAGACCCAGTACTTC. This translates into CASSLGRATNFQETQYF.

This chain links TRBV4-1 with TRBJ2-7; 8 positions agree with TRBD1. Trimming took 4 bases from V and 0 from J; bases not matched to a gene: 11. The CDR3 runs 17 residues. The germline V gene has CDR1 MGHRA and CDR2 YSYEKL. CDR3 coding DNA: TGCGCCAGCAGCCTCCTGTGGGTCACAGGGGGCTCCTACGAGCAGTACTTC. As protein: CASSLLWVTGGSYEQYF.

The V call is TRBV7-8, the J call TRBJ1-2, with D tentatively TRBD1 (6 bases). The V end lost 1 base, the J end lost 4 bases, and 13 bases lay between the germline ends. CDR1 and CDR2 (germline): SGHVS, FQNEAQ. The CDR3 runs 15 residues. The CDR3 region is CASSLVRTASYGYTF. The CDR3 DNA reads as TGTGCCAGCAGCTTAGTTCGGACAGCGAGCTATGGCTACACCTTC.

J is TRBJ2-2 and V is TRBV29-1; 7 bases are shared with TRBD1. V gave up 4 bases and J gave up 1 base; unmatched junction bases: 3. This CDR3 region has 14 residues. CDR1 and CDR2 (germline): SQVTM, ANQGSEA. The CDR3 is CSVVGTENTGELFF. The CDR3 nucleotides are TGCAGCGTTGTAGGGACAGAGAACACCGGGGAGCTGTTTTTT.

The CDR3 DNA reads TGTGCCAGTAAGGAAGAACAAGAGACCCAGTACTTC. Protein product: CASKEEQETQYF. The chain joins TRBV19 to TRBJ2-5; no definite D call. Deletions cut 7 bases from V and 2 bases from J, with 8 bases between. The CDR3 totals 12 residues. The germline V gene has CDR1 LNHDA and CDR2 SQIVND (reference sequence).

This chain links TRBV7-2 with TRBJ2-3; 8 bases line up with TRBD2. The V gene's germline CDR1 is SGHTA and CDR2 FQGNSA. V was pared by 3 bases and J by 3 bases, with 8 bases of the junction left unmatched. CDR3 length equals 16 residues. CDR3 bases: TGTGCCAGCAGCTTTTCGTCGGGACTAGGGACAGATACGCAGTATTTT. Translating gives CASSFSSGLGTDTQYF.

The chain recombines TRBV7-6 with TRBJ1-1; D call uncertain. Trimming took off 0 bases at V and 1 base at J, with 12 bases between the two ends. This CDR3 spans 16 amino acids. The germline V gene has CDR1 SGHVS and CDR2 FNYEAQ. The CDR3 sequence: CASSLAFLGSNTEAFF. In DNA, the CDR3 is TGTGCCAGCAGCTTAGCGTTTCTGGGTTCGAACACTGAAGCTTTCTTT.